This section outlines one TCR beta chain sequence together with its context. The CDR3 has 14 amino acids. V was shortened by 4 bases and J by 4 bases, with 13 bases between the two germline ends. Germline CDR1 SGHRS, CDR2 YFSETQ. The sample belongs to a study of blood T cell repertoires in COVID-19. The wider study: The origin of the acute and convalescent COVID-19 samples was the United States, Italy and Spain. Sources were T cells, B-cell-depleted T cells, or PBMCs; the material itself was cDNA or gDNA.

As handled by the study authors: Nucleated cell counts were estimated from reference gene primer amplification. The table came from immunoSEQ multiplex PCR; TCRdb's copy has only in-frame clones and leaves some out. From that table come the V and J calls and clone size; the DNA was used to work out D and trimming. This table has tens of thousands of clones, around 90% appearing once. Seattle enrolled patients during active infection and tracked them longitudinally. The gene calls are TRBV5-1 and TRBJ2-3; D is uncertain. The clonotype originates from a woman aged 55 to 70 with COVID-19, enrolled during active disease. The source material was peripheral blood. CDR3 residues: CASSIARSPDTQYF. The CDR3 DNA follows: TGCGCCAGCAGCATAGCTCGGAGCCCAGATACGCAGTATTTT.